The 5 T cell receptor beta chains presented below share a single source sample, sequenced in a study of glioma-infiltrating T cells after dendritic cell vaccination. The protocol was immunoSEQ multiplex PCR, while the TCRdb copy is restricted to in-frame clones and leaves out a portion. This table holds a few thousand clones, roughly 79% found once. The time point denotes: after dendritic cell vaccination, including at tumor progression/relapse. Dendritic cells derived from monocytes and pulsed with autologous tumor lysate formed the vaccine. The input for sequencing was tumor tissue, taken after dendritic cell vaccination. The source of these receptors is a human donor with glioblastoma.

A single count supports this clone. CDR3 amino acids: CASRPDGGNEQFF. CDR3 nucleotide sequence: TGTGCCAGCAGACCGGACGGGGGCAATGAGCAGTTCTTC. The chain couples TRBV14 to TRBJ2-1; the D gene is possibly TRBD2 (6 bases). Trimming removed 6 bases at V and 6 bases at J, with 12 bases between. Germline V lookup: CDR1 SGHDN, CDR2 FVKESK. The CDR3 totals 13 residues.

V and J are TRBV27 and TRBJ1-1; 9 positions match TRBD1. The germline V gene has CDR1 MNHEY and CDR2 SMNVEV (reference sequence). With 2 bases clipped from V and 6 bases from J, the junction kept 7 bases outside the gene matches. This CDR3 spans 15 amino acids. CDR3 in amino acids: CASSLQGQGRAEAFF. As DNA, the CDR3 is TGTGCCAGCAGTTTACAGGGACAGGGAAGAGCTGAAGCTTTCTTT.

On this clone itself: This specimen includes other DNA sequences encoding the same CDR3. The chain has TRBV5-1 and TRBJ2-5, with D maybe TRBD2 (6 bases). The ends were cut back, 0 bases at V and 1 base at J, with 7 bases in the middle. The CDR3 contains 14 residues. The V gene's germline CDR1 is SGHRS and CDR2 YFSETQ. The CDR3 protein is CASSLGGVQETQYF. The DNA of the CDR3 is TGCGCCAGCAGCTTGGGGGGGGTCCAAGAGACCCAGTACTTC. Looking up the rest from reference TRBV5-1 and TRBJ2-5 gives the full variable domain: KAGVTQTPRYLIKTRGQQVTLSCSPISGHRSVSWYQQTPGQGLQFLFEYFSETQRNKGNFPGRFSGRQFSNSRSEMNVSTLELGDSALYLCASSLGGVQETQYFGPGTRLLVL.

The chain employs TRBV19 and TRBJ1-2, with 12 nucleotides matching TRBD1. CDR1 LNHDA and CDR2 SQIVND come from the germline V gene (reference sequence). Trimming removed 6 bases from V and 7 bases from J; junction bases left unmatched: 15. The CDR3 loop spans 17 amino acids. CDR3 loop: CASSPKGQGASWSGYTF. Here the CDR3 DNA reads TGTGCCAGTAGCCCAAAGGGACAGGGGGCGTCCTGGTCTGGCTACACCTTC.

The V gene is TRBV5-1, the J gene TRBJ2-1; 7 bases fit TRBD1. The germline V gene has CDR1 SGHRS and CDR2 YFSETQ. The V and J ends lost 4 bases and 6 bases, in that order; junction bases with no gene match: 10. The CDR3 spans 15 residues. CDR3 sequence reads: CASSLFDRDGNEQFF. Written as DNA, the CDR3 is TGCGCCAGCAGCCTGTTTGACAGGGATGGCAATGAGCAGTTCTTC.